The clone carrying this T cell receptor beta chain was detected a few times. Germline values: CDR1 MNHNS, CDR2 SASEGT. This CDR3 is built from 16 residues. Between the trimmed V and J ends, which lost 4 bases and 8 bases, there was a span of 23 bases. This record comes from a study of blood T cell repertoires in COVID-19. Libraries were prepared by immunoSEQ multiplex PCR; TCRdb keeps only in-frame clonotypes and omits some of them. The sample lists about 66,000 clones; approximately 86% were seen once. The sequence was obtained from a man over 45 with active COVID-19. Sequencing input: peripheral blood. The chain employs TRBV6-1 and TRBJ1-2; no clear D. CDR3 protein: CASSVISESPTGGYTF. CDR3 nucleotides: TGTGCCAGCAGTGTTATATCGGAGTCGCCGACGGGGGGCTACACCTTC.